Listed below are T cell receptor beta chains from one sample, sequenced in a study of blood T cell repertoires in COVID-19. The method was immunoSEQ multiplex PCR; TCRdb's version includes in-frame clones alone and lacks a portion of them. The sample has a few hundred thousand clones, 70% to 90% seen once. The sample consisted of PBMCs or T cells enriched from blood (not recorded which). These receptors all come from a woman aged 60-75 years who had recovered from COVID-19. Each CDR3 is given with its conserved first and last residue. The D gene is left open where the match is weak. Clone size is stated in some rows and not others, as once, few, many or a class when expanded.

>TRBJ2-1|NA|TRBV5-1|11|NA
CASSLYNEQFF
TGCGCCAGCAGTCTCTACAATGAGCAGTTCTTC
>TRBJ1-2|NA|TRBV27|16|NA
CASSHSGARGAYGYTF
TGTGCCAGCAGTCACTCCGGTGCCCGGGGAGCCTATGGCTACACCTTC
>TRBJ2-7|NA|TRBV7-9|13|NA
CASSSVTAYEQYF
TGTGCCAGCAGCTCGGTGACAGCTTACGAGCAGTACTTC
>TRBJ2-5|TRBD2|TRBV2|14|NA
CASSSGTSGETQYF
TGTGCCAGCAGCTCCGGGACTAGCGGAGAGACCCAGTACTTC
>TRBJ1-2|TRBD1|TRBV9|14|NA
CASSRDRGNYGYTF
TGTGCCAGCAGCCGGGACAGGGGAAACTATGGCTACACCTTC
>TRBJ1-1|TRBD1|TRBV28|15|NA
CASRLQGARFTEAFF
TGTGCCAGCAGGCTACAGGGGGCGAGGTTCACTGAAGCTTTCTTT
>TRBJ1-5|NA|TRBV28|16|NA
CASSLVWRNSNQPQHF
TGTGCCAGCAGTTTAGTTTGGAGGAATAGCAATCAGCCCCAGCATTTT
>TRBJ1-1|NA|TRBV12-3/TRBV12-4|13|NA
CASSSRGPTEAFF
TGTGCCAGCAGTTCGCGGGGGCCCACTGAAGCTTTCTTT
>TRBJ1-6|TRBD1|TRBV7-8|15|NA
CASSLALGGWSPLHF
TGTGCCAGCAGCTTAGCGCTAGGGGGCTGGTCACCCCTCCACTTT
>TRBJ2-2|NA|TRBV19|15|once
CASSNAGKIAGELFF
TGTGCCAGTAGTAACGCAGGGAAAATCGCCGGGGAGCTGTTTTTT
>TRBJ1-4|NA|TRBV19|12|NA
CASSIGERILFF
TGTGCCAGTAGTATAGGGGAGCGCATACTGTTTTTT
>TRBJ1-5|TRBD1|TRBV19|17|once
CASTPGQGAYSNQPQHF
TGTGCCAGTACCCCGGGACAGGGGGCCTATAGCAATCAGCCCCAGCATTTT
>TRBJ1-5|TRBD1|TRBV7-2|15|NA
CASSPGQGEGQPQHF
TGTGCCAGCAGCCCCGGACAGGGGGAAGGTCAGCCCCAGCATTTT
>TRBJ1-2|NA|TRBV6-1|17|NA
CASSGGPKKSLAGGYTF
TGTGCCAGCAGTGGGGGGCCGAAGAAGTCCCTAGCGGGAGGCTACACCTTC
>TRBJ2-5|TRBD1|TRBV18|15|NA
CASSPRTGGVETQYF
TGTGCCAGCTCGCCGCGGACAGGGGGCGTGGAGACCCAGTACTTC
>TRBJ2-7|TRBD2|TRBV10-3|14|NA
CAISESAGVYEQYF
TGTGCCATCAGTGAGTCGGCGGGGGTGTACGAGCAGTACTTC
>TRBJ1-5|TRBD1|TRBV19|16|once
CASSIDLWRGRQPQHF
TGTGCCAGTAGTATAGATTTGTGGAGGGGGCGTCAGCCCCAGCATTTT
>TRBJ2-6|NA|TRBV5-5|18|NA
CASSLASDRSVGANVLTF
TGTGCCAGCAGCTTGGCCAGCGACAGGTCGGTGGGGGCCAACGTCCTGACTTTC
>TRBJ2-6|NA|TRBV9|14|NA
CASSTSSGANVLTF
TGTGCCAGCAGCACCAGCTCTGGGGCCAACGTCCTGACTTTC
>TRBJ1-3|NA|TRBV10-3|13|NA
CAATGENGNTIYF
TGTGCCGCCACCGGGGAGAATGGAAACACCATATATTTT
>TRBJ1-1|NA|TRBV5-1|15|NA
CASSSRGVLNTEAFF
TGCGCCAGCAGCTCCCGGGGGGTATTGAACACTGAAGCTTTCTTT
>TRBJ1-5|NA|TRBV2|12|NA
CASGAGNQPQHF
TGTGCCAGCGGAGCAGGCAATCAGCCCCAGCATTTT
>TRBJ1-5|TRBD1|TRBV6-2/TRBV6-3|16|NA
CASSTRDRGLNQPQHF
TGTGCCAGCAGTACGAGGGACAGGGGGCTGAATCAGCCCCAGCATTTT